Below, 25 T cell receptor beta chains from the same sample are listed, as sequenced in a study of cytomegalovirus exposure and HLA in healthy donors. Vbeta (60) and Jbeta (13) primers were used in the PCR. The assay was immunoSEQ multiplex PCR, and TCRdb's table has in-frame clones only and misses some. The sample records about 150,000 clones, more than 9.5% being singletons. Material: PBMCs. These receptors were obtained from a man in his fifties or sixties in good health and CMV-seronegative.

The chain couples TRBV25-1 to TRBJ1-1; 9 positions match TRBD1. CDR3 length equals 15 residues. Per the germline V gene, CDR1 is MGHDK and CDR2 is SYGVNS. V dropped 8 bases and J dropped 0; count of bases not matched to a gene: 7. CDR3 coding DNA: TGTGCCAGCGTCTTGGGACAGGGACTGAACACTGAAGCTTTCTTT. Translating it yields CASVLGQGLNTEAFF.

V and J are TRBV6-5 and TRBJ2-2, with 7 bases fitting TRBD1. The CDR3 is 14 residues long. V was clipped by 7 bases and J by 3 bases; unmatched bases: 5. The germline gives CDR1 MNHEY, CDR2 SVGAGI. As DNA, the CDR3 is TGTGCCAGCAAGGGGGCGCGGGACACCGGGGAGCTGTTTTTT. Residues: CASKGARDTGELFF.

There are a few counts of this clone. The chain recombines TRBV10-3 with TRBJ2-7; 7 bases agree with TRBD1. This CDR3 has 17 amino acids. Germline trimming cut 0 bases from V and 3 bases from J; bases unmatched to any gene: 11. CDR1 and CDR2 (germline): ENHRY, SYGVKD. CDR3 bases: TGTGCCATCAGTGAGTCAAAAACAGGGGAGATGTTCTACGAGCAGTACTTC. Protein sequence: CAISESKTGEMFYEQYF.

This clone was seen only a few times. The chain employs TRBV5-1 and TRBJ2-3; TRBD2 matches at 9 bases. Germline V CDR1 and CDR2: SGHRS, YFSETQ. Germline trimming cut 4 bases from V and 5 bases from J; bases unmatched to any gene: 11. The CDR3 runs 16 residues. The DNA for the CDR3 is TGCGCCAGCAGCCGGCAGGGTAGCGGGGGCGGAGATACGCAGTATTTT. Translation gives CASSRQGSGGGDTQYF.

This clone was found a few times. V and J are TRBV7-6 and TRBJ2-7, with D unresolved. This CDR3 has 12 amino acids. CDR1 is SGHVS and CDR2 is FNYEAQ in the germline V gene. Trimming cost V 1 base and J 6 bases, with 7 bases left between them. CDR3 sequence: CASSLGAVEQYF. The CDR3 DNA reads as TGTGCCAGCAGCTTAGGGGCCGTCGAGCAGTACTTC.

This clone was picked up a small number of times. The chain recombines TRBV19 with TRBJ1-1; maybe TRBD1 (6 bases). The germline V gene has CDR1 LNHDA and CDR2 SQIVND (reference sequence). CDR3 length: 14 residues. The germline V and J ends were trimmed by 7 bases and 4 bases, with 16 bases remaining between them. CDR3 region: CASKKSGVGTEAFF. The CDR3 DNA reads as TGTGCCAGTAAGAAGTCAGGGGTGGGCACTGAAGCTTTCTTT.

The chain links TRBV11-3 to TRBJ2-3; possible D gene TRBD1, 7 bases. Trimming took off 3 bases at V and 2 bases at J, with 12 bases between the two ends. The CDR3 loop spans 15 amino acids. CDR1 is SGHNT and CDR2 is YENEEA in the germline V gene. The CDR3 nucleotides are TGTGCCAGCAGCTTGGAGGGACAGATCACAGATACGCAGTATTTT. Translating it yields CASSLEGQITDTQYF.

CDR3 protein: CASSLTTSGPTDTQYF. The DNA of the CDR3 is TGTGCCAGCAGTTTGACGACTAGCGGGCCCACAGATACGCAGTATTTT. This chain uses TRBV27 with TRBJ2-3; 10 nucleotides agree with TRBD2. V lost 3 bases and J lost 2; bases outside the gene matches: 5. Germline CDR1 reads MNHEY; CDR2 reads SMNVEV (reference sequence). This CDR3 is 16 amino acids long.

The V and J genes are TRBV11-2 and TRBJ1-1; D may be TRBD1 (5 bases). The CDR3 has 15 residues. Germline V gene sequence: CDR1 SGHAT, CDR2 FQNNGV. The V end was cut by 5 bases, the J end by 1 base, with 14 bases between. CDR3 residues: CASSLRQIPNTEAFF. DNA for the CDR3: TGTGCCAGCAGCCTCCGACAGATACCGAACACTGAAGCTTTCTTT.

This clone was counted between two and nine times. The chain combines TRBV4-1 with TRBJ2-3; TRBD1 agrees at 8 bases. Trimming cost V 2 bases and J 3 bases; bases outside gene matches: 10. The CDR3 sequence is 17 residues long. Germline V CDR1 and CDR2: MGHRA, YSYEKL. DNA of the CDR3: TGCGCCAGCAGCCAAACTGTGGCAGGGGGCGCAACAGATACGCAGTATTTT. The encoded protein is CASSQTVAGGATDTQYF.

This clone was picked up a small number of times. The chain combines TRBV29-1 with TRBJ1-2; TRBD1 matches 11 bases. J was trimmed by 4 bases and V by 7 bases; bases with no gene match: 8. The CDR3 has 14 amino acids. CDR1 and CDR2 from the germline V gene are SQVTM and ANQGSEA. The CDR3 here is CSGTGGAESYGYTF. For the CDR3, the DNA is TGCAGCGGGACAGGGGGCGCGGAGAGCTATGGCTACACCTTC.

The gene calls are TRBV19 and TRBJ2-7; the D gene is possibly TRBD2 (6 bases). Trimming left V 6 bases short and J 2 bases short, with 11 bases between. The germline V gene encodes CDR1 LNHDA and CDR2 SQIVND (reference sequence). The CDR3 is 13 residues long. The DNA for the CDR3 is TGTGCCAGTAGGGGGGGAGAGACCTACGAGCAGTACTTC. Translation gives CASRGGETYEQYF.

This clone was seen more than once but under ten times. The chain links TRBV5-4 to TRBJ2-7; TRBD1 is a possible D gene (5 bases). The ends were cut back, 0 bases at V and 2 bases at J, with 6 bases in the middle. CDR1 and CDR2 from the germline V gene are SGHNT and YYREEE (reference sequence). The CDR3 runs to 13 residues. Written as DNA, the CDR3 is TGTGCCAGCAGCTTGGAGGGGACCTACGAGCAGTACTTC. Protein sequence: CASSLEGTYEQYF.

V is TRBV5-1 and J is TRBJ2-7, with 11 nucleotides matching TRBD1. The germline CDR1 and CDR2 sequences are SGHRS and YFSETQ. This CDR3 has 14 amino acids. V lost 4 bases to trimming and J lost 4 bases; unmatched junction nucleotides: 4. Here the CDR3 DNA reads TGCGCCAGCAGCCCAGGACAGGGGGCTTACGAGCAGTACTTC. The encoded protein is CASSPGQGAYEQYF.

The V and J genes are TRBV7-9 and TRBJ2-5; 8 nucleotides align to TRBD2. CDR3 length: 15 amino acids. From germline, CDR1 is SEHNR and CDR2 FQNEAQ (reference sequence). The junction had 6 bases not matched to a gene; V was cut back by 5 bases and J by 1 base. The CDR3 loop reads CASSPLAGTQETQYF. In DNA form, the CDR3 reads TGTGCCAGCAGCCCCCTAGCGGGTACCCAAGAGACCCAGTACTTC.

This clone came up a few times. CDR3 region: CSAMLVYEQFF. The CDR3 coding sequence is TGCAGTGCTATGCTAGTCTATGAGCAGTTCTTC. This sequence joins TRBV20-1 and TRBJ2-1, with no clear D. Trimming took off 4 bases at V and 8 bases at J, with 9 bases between the two ends. Looked up from germline, CDR1 is DFQATT and CDR2 is SNEGSKA (reference sequence). CDR3 length: 11 residues.

The V call is TRBV30, the J call TRBJ1-5; TRBD1 is a possible D gene (5 bases). The CDR3 is 14 residues long. The V and J ends lost 0 bases and 5 bases respectively, with 11 bases between them. Germline V gives CDR1 GTSNPN, CDR2 SVGIG (reference sequence). The CDR3 nucleotides read TGTGCCTGGAGTGTAGACAGAGAATATCAGCCCCAGCATTTT. As protein: CAWSVDREYQPQHF.

V gene TRBV19 combines with J gene TRBJ1-1, with D possibly being TRBD1 (6 bases). Germline lookup yields CDR1 LNHDA and CDR2 SQIVND (reference sequence). The CDR3 runs to 14 residues. The germline V and J ends were trimmed by 1 base and 4 bases, with 10 bases remaining between them. The CDR3 bases are TGTGCCAGTAGTATAGGCGCAGGGGTCACTGAAGCTTTCTTT. As protein: CASSIGAGVTEAFF. The complete variable domain, with remaining parts taken from reference TRBV19 and TRBJ1-1, reads DGGITQSPKYLFRKEGQNVTLSCEQNLNHDAMYWYRQDPGQGLRLIYYSQIVNDFQKGDIAEGYSVSREKKESFPLTVTSAQKNPTAFYLCASSIGAGVTEAFFGQGTRLTVV.

This clone was detected only a few times. The chain is built from TRBV6-1 and TRBJ1-4, with 8 bases identical to TRBD1. This CDR3 contains 14 residues. The V gene end was trimmed by 5 bases and the J gene end by 8 bases; junction bases not matched to a gene: 7. Germline V gene lookup returns CDR1 MNHNS and CDR2 SASEGT. CDR3 sequence: CASSNRGVEEKLFF. Here the CDR3 DNA reads TGTGCCAGCAGTAACAGGGGGGTAGAGGAAAAACTGTTTTTT.

The chain has TRBV9 and TRBJ2-2, with 14 bases lining up with TRBD2. Germline V gene sequence: CDR1 SGDLS, CDR2 YYNGEE. The CDR3 has 16 residues. Trimming at V came to 2 bases and at J to 7 bases, leaving 4 bases not matched to a gene. CDR3 nucleotides: TGTGCCAGCAGCGTCGGACTAGCGGGGGGCATCGGGGAGCTGTTTTTT. Its translation: CASSVGLAGGIGELFF.

This chain links TRBV9 with TRBJ1-2, with D maybe TRBD1 (5 bases). CDR1 is SGDLS, CDR2 YYNGEE, per germline. CDR3 length: 14 amino acids. Trimming shortened V by 4 bases and J by 2 bases, and 12 bases separated the two germline ends. CDR3 sequence reads: CASSSLQENYGYTF. The CDR3 nucleotides are TGTGCCAGCAGCTCCTTACAGGAAAACTATGGCTACACCTTC.

V usage is TRBV9 and J usage is TRBJ1-1; 8 nucleotides agree with TRBD1. V shed 3 bases and J 2 bases; nucleotides not matched to a gene: 12. The V gene's germline CDR1 is SGDLS and CDR2 YYNGEE. The CDR3 runs to 17 residues. In DNA, the CDR3 is TGTGCCAGCAGCGGAAAACAGGGGGGACCAACAAACACTGAAGCTTTCTTT. Protein product: CASSGKQGGPTNTEAFF.

This clone occurred a few times. The chain is built from TRBV4-1 and TRBJ1-1; 8 bases are a match to TRBD1. Germline lookup yields CDR1 MGHRA and CDR2 YSYEKL. There are 19 residues in the CDR3. The V gene end was trimmed by 0 bases and the J gene end by 7 bases; junction bases not matched to a gene: 19. CDR3: CASSQEMGGQAAGGGEAFF. CDR3 in DNA: TGCGCCAGCAGCCAAGAAATGGGGGGACAGGCTGCCGGGGGAGGTGAAGCTTTCTTT.

This clone was seen a few times. The genes are TRBV2 and TRBJ2-3; possible D gene TRBD1, 6 bases. The CDR3 extends over 15 amino acids. V was cut by 5 bases and J by 0 bases, with 12 bases left in between. The germline gives CDR1 SNHLY, CDR2 FYNNEI. The CDR3 loop is CASSLQGRSTDTQYF. CDR3 nucleotide sequence: TGTGCCAGCAGTCTACAGGGCAGGAGCACAGATACGCAGTATTTT.

This clone has only a few counts. The V gene is TRBV30, the J gene TRBJ2-3; 12 positions agree with TRBD2. V was pared by 2 bases and J by 6 bases, with 6 bases of the junction left unmatched. The CDR3 totals 15 residues. The germline gives CDR1 GTSNPN, CDR2 SVGIG (reference sequence). CDR3 sequence (DNA): TGTGCCTGGAGTCCGGGACTAGCGGGTTGGGATACGCAGTATTTT. It specifies CAWSPGLAGWDTQYF.